This T cell receptor (beta chain) was captured by sequencing in a study of CD8 T cells in ankylosing spondylitis. Library preparation for TCR beta used quantitative 5'-RACE with molecular barcodes. MiXCR, applied by TCRdb to the 5' RACE reads, yields one record per CDR3 protein. The table lists approximately 240,000 distinct CDR3 sequences, over 9.5% of them singletons. Study-wide findings and caveats: Disease-associated clones were reportedly significantly overrepresented in matched ankylosing spondylitis synovial fluid.

This clonotype was counted ten times or more. Its specificity is not known. The ends lost 3 bases at V and 0 bases at J; junction bases unmatched: 6. CDR1 and CDR2 from the germline V gene are SGHRS and YFSETQ. This CDR3 spans 16 amino acids. The rearrangement uses TRBV5-1 and TRBJ2-1, with 7 bases fitting TRBD1. The sequence derives from a male donor with ankylosing spondylitis or in good health (not recorded which). Material for sequencing was blood, either unsorted or a sorted T cell fraction (not recorded which). CDR3 in amino acids: CASSSGQVNSYNEQFF. As DNA, the CDR3 is TGCGCCAGCAGCTCCGGACAGGTCAACTCCTACAATGAGCAGTTCTTC.